A single sample is the source of the 22 T cell receptor beta chains below, sequenced in a study of shared clonotypes between healthy human individuals. Sequenced by immunoSEQ multiplex PCR; TCRdb stores in-frame clones only, minus some. The sample shows under 2.5 million clones, under 95% of them seen only once. Material: naive CD4+ T cells from PBMCs. Subset in this sample: CD45RA+ positively selected. The receptors were sampled from a man younger than 35 in good health. Some clones in this sample may be carry-over from other donors' samples.

The rearrangement joins TRBV6-1 to TRBJ1-1, with 8 bases matching TRBD1. The ends lost 4 bases at V and 3 bases at J; junction bases unmatched: 10. Germline CDR1 MNHNS, CDR2 SASEGT. This CDR3 has 16 residues. The CDR3 loop is CASSARPQGGYTEAFF. In nucleotides, the CDR3 is TGTGCCAGCAGTGCCCGACCACAGGGGGGTTACACTGAAGCTTTCTTT.

The chain links TRBV7-2 to TRBJ2-3, with D perhaps matching TRBD1 or TRBD2 (5 bases each). CDR1 and CDR2 from the germline V gene are SGHTA and FQGNSA. Trimming cost V 5 bases and J 2 bases, with 23 bases left between them. The CDR3 consists of 18 residues. For the CDR3, the DNA is TGTGCCAGCAGCGTGGCGACGGGACGGGGAATTTACACAGATACGCAGTATTTT. Its translation is CASSVATGRGIYTDTQYF.

The chain carries TRBV7-2 and TRBJ2-7; TRBD2 agrees at 9 bases. J lost 3 bases, V lost 2 bases, and 8 bases had no gene match. CDR3 size: 16 residues. Germline V gives CDR1 SGHTA, CDR2 FQGNSA. The CDR3: CASSLMRLAGIYEQYF. As DNA, the CDR3 is TGTGCCAGCAGCTTAATGAGGCTAGCGGGGATCTACGAGCAGTACTTC.

This chain links TRBV19 with TRBJ1-5; D call uncertain. The CDR3 has 14 residues. Germline CDR1 LNHDA, CDR2 SQIVND (reference sequence). The germline V and J ends were trimmed by 3 bases and 2 bases, with 8 bases remaining between them. CDR3 in amino acids: CASSIDGRNQPQHF. DNA of the CDR3: TGTGCCAGTAGTATTGACGGGCGCAATCAGCCCCAGCATTTT.

V usage is TRBV10-3 and J usage is TRBJ2-2; D not certain. Germline values: CDR1 ENHRY, CDR2 SYGVKD. With 3 bases removed from V and 3 bases from J, the gap between germline ends came to 5 bases. This CDR3 region has 13 residues. CDR3 DNA: TGTGCCATCAGTGAAAGGGACACCGGGGAGCTGTTTTTT. Its protein is CAISERDTGELFF.

The chain has TRBV4-2 and TRBJ1-1; D ambiguous. The length of the CDR3 is 14 residues. The germline CDR1 and CDR2 sequences are LGHNA and YNFKEQ. V lost 0 bases and J 1 base, leaving 6 bases between the germline ends. Written as DNA, the CDR3 is TGTGCCAGCAGCCAAGACCTCCAGAACACTGAAGCTTTCTTT. Translating gives CASSQDLQNTEAFF.

This rearrangement joins TRBV5-1 to TRBJ1-2, with TRBD1 matching over 7 bases. This CDR3 has 16 residues. CDR1 and CDR2 (germline): SGHRS, YFSETQ. J gave up 1 base and V 1 base, and 7 bases lay outside the gene matches. The chain's CDR3 is CASSLIQGGINYGYTF. CDR3 sequence (DNA): TGCGCCAGCAGCTTGATTCAGGGGGGAATTAACTATGGCTACACCTTC.

The gene calls are TRBV6-4 and TRBJ2-2, with unresolved D. The ends were cut back, 4 bases at V and 1 base at J, with 7 bases in the middle. CDR1 is MRHNA and CDR2 is SNTAGT in the germline V gene. The CDR3 runs 14 residues. CDR3 sequence reads: CASSVRGNTGELFF. The CDR3 nucleotides are TGTGCCAGCAGTGTACGCGGGAACACCGGGGAGCTGTTTTTT.

The chain is built from TRBV18 and TRBJ2-7; 9 nucleotides line up with TRBD2. V dropped 6 bases and J dropped 5; count of bases not matched to a gene: 14. Germline CDR1 KGHSH, CDR2 LQKENI. This CDR3 has 16 residues. CDR3 nucleotide sequence: TGTGCCAGCTCCCAAGGGGGGCTGGCGGGAGGGCACGAGCAGTACTTC. Protein: CASSQGGLAGGHEQYF.

The chain links TRBV11-1 to TRBJ1-2, with 9 bases aligning to TRBD1. Germline values: CDR1 SGHAT, CDR2 FQDESV (reference sequence). The J segment lost 4 bases and the V segment lost 4 bases, leaving 7 bases of the junction unmatched. This CDR3 is 15 amino acids long. The CDR3 DNA is TGTGCCAGCAGCTCGGGACAGGGCGGTACCTATGGCTACACCTTC. Protein product: CASSSGQGGTYGYTF.

The chain uses TRBV7-2 and TRBJ1-2, with D perhaps TRBD1 (5 bases). Germline V gene data show CDR1 as SGHTA and CDR2 as FQGNSA. Trimming pared 6 bases from V and 12 bases from J, leaving 23 bases between. CDR3 length: 14 residues. The CDR3 nucleotides read TGTGCCAGCAGTACTCCTGGGCTTTTGACGGACAACACCTTC. It specifies CASSTPGLLTDNTF.

The chain combines TRBV18 with TRBJ2-7; tentatively, D is TRBD1 or TRBD2 (6 bases each). Trimming cost V 1 base and J 6 bases, with 16 bases left between them. The CDR3 loop spans 15 amino acids. The germline CDR1 and CDR2 sequences are KGHSH and LQKENI. The CDR3 region has the DNA TGTGCCAGCTCACCACGGTGGGGGGCCAACGTCGAGCAGTACTTC. This codes for CASSPRWGANVEQYF.

This chain joins TRBV27 and TRBJ2-7, with D tentatively TRBD1 or TRBD2 (5 bases each). Germline-derived CDR1 and CDR2 are MNHEY and SMNVEV (reference sequence). V lost 6 bases and J lost 5, with 14 bases in between. The CDR3 extends over 13 amino acids. The CDR3 DNA sequence: TGTGCCAGCAGCCCCCCCCCGGGACACGAGCAGTACTTC. Protein: CASSPPPGHEQYF.

V is TRBV28 and J is TRBJ1-5; no definite D call. CDR1 and CDR2 from the germline V gene are MDHEN and SYDVKM. The CDR3 extends over 15 amino acids. V lost 3 bases and J 5 bases, leaving 14 bases between the germline ends. CDR3: CASSLNLRDYQPQHF. The CDR3 DNA is TGTGCCAGCAGTTTGAATCTTCGGGATTATCAGCCCCAGCATTTT.

The chain has TRBV12-5 and TRBJ2-6; 8 bases are a match to TRBD1. Trimming removed 3 bases from V and 0 bases from J; junction bases left unmatched: 7. CDR3 length: 18 amino acids. Germline V CDR1 and CDR2: LGHNT, FRNRAP. The CDR3 DNA reads as TGTGCTAGTGGTTTTGGACAGGGACAAAGCTCTGGGGCCAACGTCCTGACTTTC. It encodes CASGFGQGQSSGANVLTF. Full variable domain (missing parts from reference TRBV12-5 and TRBJ2-6): DARVTQTPRHKVTEMGQEVTMRCQPILGHNTVFWYRQTMMQGLELLAYFRNRAPLDDSGMPKDRFSAEMPDATLATLKIQPSEPRDSAVYFCASGFGQGQSSGANVLTFGAGSRLTVL.

This chain's CDR3 is CASSPRDHPNTGELFF. In DNA form, the CDR3 reads TGTGCCAGCAGCCCGCGGGACCACCCAAACACCGGGGAGCTGTTTTTT. The rearrangement joins TRBV7-6 to TRBJ2-2, with D perhaps TRBD2 (6 bases). The CDR3 sequence is 16 residues long. Germline CDR1 SGHVS, CDR2 FNYEAQ. V lost 5 bases to trimming and J lost 2 bases, with 15 bases between them.

A remark on this clone: Different DNA sequences within this sample yield the same CDR3. The chain combines TRBV6-5 with TRBJ1-1; D is unclear. Per the germline V gene, CDR1 is MNHEY and CDR2 is SVGAGI. V shed 0 bases and J shed 5 bases, with 7 bases lying between them. The length of the CDR3 is 13 residues. Here the CDR3 reads CASSYSGRTEAFF. The CDR3 DNA reads as TGTGCCAGCAGTTACTCAGGGAGAACTGAAGCTTTCTTT.

CDR3 region: CASSSWTGRVGQPQHF. In DNA form, the CDR3 reads TGTGCCAGCAGTTCCTGGACAGGGCGGGTTGGTCAGCCCCAGCATTTT. V is TRBV28 and J is TRBJ1-5; 8 bases agree with TRBD1. V lost 4 bases to trimming and J lost 6 bases; unmatched junction nucleotides: 11. The CDR3 runs 16 residues. In germline, CDR1 is MDHEN, CDR2 SYDVKM.

The gene calls are TRBV6-6 and TRBJ1-4; a weak D match, TRBD1 (6 bases). V gave up 6 bases and J gave up 1 base, with 6 bases separating them. The CDR3 runs 13 residues. The germline CDR1 and CDR2 sequences are MNHNY and SVGAGI (reference sequence). The CDR3 DNA is TGTGCCAGCAGGGACAGAACTAATGAAAAACTGTTTTTT. This codes for CASRDRTNEKLFF.

The chain has TRBV28 and TRBJ2-7, with a weak D call TRBD2 (7 bases). The CDR3 contains 15 residues. Germline CDR1 reads MDHEN; CDR2 reads SYDVKM. V was clipped by 5 bases and J by 3 bases, with 17 bases between them. In nucleotides, the CDR3 is TGTGCCAGCAGTCACCGGGGGGCCCTTCGCTACGAGCAGTACTTC. Its protein product is CASSHRGALRYEQYF.

V and J are TRBV29-1 and TRBJ1-2; 9 nucleotides line up with TRBD1. The V segment lost 4 bases and the J segment 6 bases; nucleotides outside the gene matches: 6. Germline V lookup: CDR1 SQVTM, CDR2 ANQGSEA. The CDR3 consists of 13 residues. CDR3 residues: CSVGHTGGHGYTF. The CDR3 bases are TGCAGCGTTGGACACACAGGGGGCCATGGCTACACCTTC.

The V and J genes are TRBV7-2 and TRBJ1-4, with TRBD1 as a possible D gene (5 bases). V was clipped by 9 bases and J by 0 bases, with 23 bases between them. CDR1 SGHTA and CDR2 FQGNSA come from the germline V gene. The CDR3 spans 18 residues. CDR3 residues: CASGAGTDFLSTNEKLFF. The CDR3 DNA sequence: TGTGCCAGTGGCGCCGGGACGGACTTCCTCTCAACTAATGAAAAACTGTTTTTT.